This T cell receptor beta chain was documented in a study of post-analysis software for immune sequencing data. Broader study findings: A few TRBV segments were significantly more frequent in patients than in controls. TRBV5-6, TRBV5-1 and TRBV20-1 were among these segments.

Incorporated into the TCR beta cDNA libraries were unique molecular identifiers, which served to reduce PCR and sequencing biases. TCRdb called the PCR reads again in MiXCR, with one record for every CDR3 protein. The sample holds approximately 660,000 distinct CDR3 sequences, 55% to 60% seen once. In regard to this clonotype: Its antigen is still unknown.

The V segment lost 6 bases and the J segment 4 bases; nucleotides outside the gene matches: 21. The CDR3 is 18 residues long. Germline V gene sequence: CDR1 DFQATT, CDR2 SNEGSKA (reference sequence). The rearrangement joins TRBV20-1 to TRBJ1-2, with 9 nucleotides matching TRBD1. The origin of this receptor is a girl aged 2 to 10 with multiple sclerosis. Sequencing used blood. CDR3 DNA: TGCAGTGCAGGGAAGTCCGGGACAGGGAGGAACATAATCTATGGCTACACCTTC. Translated, it gives CSAGKSGTGRNIIYGYTF.